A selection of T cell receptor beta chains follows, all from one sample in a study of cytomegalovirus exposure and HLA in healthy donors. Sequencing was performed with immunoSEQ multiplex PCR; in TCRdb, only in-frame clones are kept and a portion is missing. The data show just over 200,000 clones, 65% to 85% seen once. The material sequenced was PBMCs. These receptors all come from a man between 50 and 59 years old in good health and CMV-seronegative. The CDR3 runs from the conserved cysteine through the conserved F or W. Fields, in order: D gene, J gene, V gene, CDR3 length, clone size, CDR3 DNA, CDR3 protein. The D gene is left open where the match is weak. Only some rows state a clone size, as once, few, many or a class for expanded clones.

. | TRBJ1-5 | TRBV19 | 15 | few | TGTGCCAGTAGTGTATCGGGGGGGGCAAATCAGCCCCAGCATTTT | CASSVSGGANQPQHF
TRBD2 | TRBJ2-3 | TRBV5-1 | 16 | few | TGCGCCAGCAGCTTGGTAGCGGGAGAGGGGGCAGATACGCAGTATTTT | CASSLVAGEGADTQYF
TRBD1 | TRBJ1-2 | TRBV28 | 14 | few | TGTGCCAGCACCCGGACAGGAGCTAACTATGGCTACACCTTC | CASTRTGANYGYTF
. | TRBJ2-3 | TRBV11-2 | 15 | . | TGTGCCAGCAGCTTACTAACCGGGAGTTCAGATACGCAGTATTTT | CASSLLTGSSDTQYF
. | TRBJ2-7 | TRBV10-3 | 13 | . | TGTGCCATCAGTCAGGGATACTCCTACGAGCAGTACTTC | CAISQGYSYEQYF
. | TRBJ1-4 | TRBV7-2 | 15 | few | TGTGCCAGCAGCCTCGGGACAACAACTAATGAAAAACTGTTTTTT | CASSLGTTTNEKLFF
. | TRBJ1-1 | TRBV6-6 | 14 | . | TGTGCCAGCAGCCGCGCCGACAGTGGGACTGAAGCTTTCTTT | CASSRADSGTEAFF
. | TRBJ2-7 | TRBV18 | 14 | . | TGTGCCAGCTCACCACCAGTCAGGGAAGGCGAGCAGTACTTC | CASSPPVREGEQYF
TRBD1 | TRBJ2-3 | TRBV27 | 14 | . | TGTGCCAGCAGTCAGGGACAGGGCACAGATACGCAGTATTTT | CASSQGQGTDTQYF
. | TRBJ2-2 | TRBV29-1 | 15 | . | TGCAGCGTTGGTCGGACAGCCGCGAACACCGGGGAGCTGTTTTTT | CSVGRTAANTGELFF
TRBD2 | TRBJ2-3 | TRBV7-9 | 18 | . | TGTGCCAGCAGCTTAAGGGCCGGACTAGCGGGAGGTGGGGATACGCAGTATTTT | CASSLRAGLAGGGDTQYF
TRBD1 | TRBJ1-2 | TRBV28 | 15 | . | TGTGCCAGCAGTTTTCAGGGGGCAACGGGCTATGGCTACACCTTC | CASSFQGATGYGYTF
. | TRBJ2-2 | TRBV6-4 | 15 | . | TGTGCCAGCAGTCCTCGGACAGCGAACACCGGGGAGCTGTTTTTT | CASSPRTANTGELFF
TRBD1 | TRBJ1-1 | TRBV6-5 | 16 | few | TGTGCCAGCAGTTACGAGGGGGCCCACCTTCCCACTGAAGCTTTCTTT | CASSYEGAHLPTEAFF
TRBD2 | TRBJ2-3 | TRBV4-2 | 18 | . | TGTGCCAGCAGCGAGGTACACTTTGGCAGCGGGAGGGCAGATACGCAGTATTTT | CASSEVHFGSGRADTQYF
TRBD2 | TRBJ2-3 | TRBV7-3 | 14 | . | TGTGCCAGCAGCCCTTTGACTAGCGAGGATACGCAGTATTTT | CASSPLTSEDTQYF
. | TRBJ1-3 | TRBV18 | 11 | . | TGTGCCAGCTCACAGCCAAACACCATATATTTT | CASSQPNTIYF
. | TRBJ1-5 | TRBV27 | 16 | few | TGTGCCAGCAGTCCAAGATCGGGGGGCAGCAATCAGCCCCAGCATTTT | CASSPRSGGSNQPQHF
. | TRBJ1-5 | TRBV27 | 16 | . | TGTGCCAGCAGTTTATTAAGTGGGGGGAGCAATCAGCCCCAGCATTTT | CASSLLSGGSNQPQHF
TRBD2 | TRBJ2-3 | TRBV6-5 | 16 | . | TGTGCCAGCAGTTCTGGACTAGCGGGCCCCACAGATACGCAGTATTTT | CASSSGLAGPTDTQYF
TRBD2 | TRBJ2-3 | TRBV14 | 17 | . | TGTGCCAGCAGCCAAGCCTTGACGGGAGGGCCTGGAGATACGCAGTATTTT | CASSQALTGGPGDTQYF
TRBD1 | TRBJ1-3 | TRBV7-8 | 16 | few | TGTGCCAGCAGCTTAGTATCCGGACAGGGTGGAAACACCATATATTTT | CASSLVSGQGGNTIYF
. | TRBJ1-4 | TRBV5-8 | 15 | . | TGTGCCAGCAGCTTTCCGGGGGCAACTAATGAAAAACTGTTTTTT | CASSFPGATNEKLFF
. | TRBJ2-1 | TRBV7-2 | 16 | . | TGTGCCAGCAGCTTTCTCCCAGCGGGCTCCTACAATGAGCAGTTCTTC | CASSFLPAGSYNEQFF
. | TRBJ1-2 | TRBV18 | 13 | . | TGTGCCAGCTCACCTAACGGGGAAAGTGGCTACACCTTC | CASSPNGESGYTF
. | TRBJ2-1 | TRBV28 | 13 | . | TGTGCCAGCAGTTTGATGGCTAGAGGTGAGCAGTTCTTC | CASSLMARGEQFF
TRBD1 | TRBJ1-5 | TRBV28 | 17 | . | TGTGCCAGCCGAACGGGACAGGGGGCATGGGGCAATCAGCCCCAGCATTTT | CASRTGQGAWGNQPQHF
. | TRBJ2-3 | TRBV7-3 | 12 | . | TGTGCCAGCAGCCCCGGCGGGAATACGCAGTATTTT | CASSPGGNTQYF
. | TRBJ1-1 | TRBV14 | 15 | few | TGTGCCAGCAGCCAAGAAAAGGGGATCATAACTGAAGCTTTCTTT | CASSQEKGIITEAFF
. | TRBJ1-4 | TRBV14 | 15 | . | TGTGCCAGCAGCCAAGATGGGCAGGGGCTTGAAAAACTGTTTTTT | CASSQDGQGLEKLFF
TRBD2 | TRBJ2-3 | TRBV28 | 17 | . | TGTGCCAGCAGTTCGGACCCAACTAGCGGCCTCACAGATACGCAGTATTTT | CASSSDPTSGLTDTQYF
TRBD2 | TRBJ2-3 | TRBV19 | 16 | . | TGTGCCAGTAGAAGGGGACTAACCTATTATACAGATACGCAGTATTTT | CASRRGLTYYTDTQYF
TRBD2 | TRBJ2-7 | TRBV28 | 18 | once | TGTGCCAGCAGTTTGCCGCCGGGATTAGCGGGAGTATACGGGGAGCAGTACTTC | CASSLPPGLAGVYGEQYF
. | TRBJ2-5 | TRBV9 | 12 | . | TGTGCCAGCAGCGTTGATCGGGAGACCCAGTACTTC | CASSVDRETQYF
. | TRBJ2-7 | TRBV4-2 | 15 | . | TGTGCCAGCAGCGCGAAGACCTCTAGCGTGGTCGAGCAGTACTTC | CASSAKTSSVVEQYF
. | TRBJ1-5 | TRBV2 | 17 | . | TGTGCCAGCAGTCCCGGGCCGGCCCCGGGGAGCAATCAGCCCCAGCATTTT | CASSPGPAPGSNQPQHF
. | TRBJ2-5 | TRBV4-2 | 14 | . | TGTGCCAGCAGCCAAGAGGGGGCTGGAGAGACCCAGTACTTC | CASSQEGAGETQYF
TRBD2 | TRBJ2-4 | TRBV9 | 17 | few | TGTGCCAGCAGCGTAGCGCCAGCGGGAGGCGCTGGAAACATTCAGTACTTC | CASSVAPAGGAGNIQYF
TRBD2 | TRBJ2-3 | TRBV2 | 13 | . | TGTGCCAGCAGTGAGCTAGCGGGAGGCCGGGTTAGTTTT | CASSELAGGRVSF
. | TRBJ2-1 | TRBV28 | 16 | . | TGTGCCAGCAGTTTTTTGGACAGTACCTCCTACAATGAGCAGTTCTTC | CASSFLDSTSYNEQFF
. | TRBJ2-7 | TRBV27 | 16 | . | TGTGCCAGCAGTTCTCGGGGAGGGGGAAGCTCCTACGAGCAGTACTTC | CASSSRGGGSSYEQYF
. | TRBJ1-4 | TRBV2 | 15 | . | TGTGCCAGCCCTGGACTTCGAGCAACTAATGAAAAACTGTTTTTT | CASPGLRATNEKLFF
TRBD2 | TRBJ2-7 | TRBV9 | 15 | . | TGTGCCAGCAGCGTAGCCGGGACTAGGAGCCCCGAGCAGTACTTC | CASSVAGTRSPEQYF
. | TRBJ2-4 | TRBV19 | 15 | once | TGTGCCAGTAGTAAACGGGGAGGTTACCAAAACATTCAGTACTTC | CASSKRGGYQNIQYF
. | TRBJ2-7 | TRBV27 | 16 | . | TGTGCCAGCAGCCCAGCTATGGCGGGAACCACCCAACGGCAGTACTTC | CASSPAMAGTTQRQYF
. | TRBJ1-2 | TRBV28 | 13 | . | TGTGCCAGCAAACAGGGATTTAGCTATGGCTACACCTTC | CASKQGFSYGYTF
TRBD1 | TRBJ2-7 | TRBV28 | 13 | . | TGTGCCAGCAGACGACAGGGCGCCTACGAGCAGTACTTC | CASRRQGAYEQYF
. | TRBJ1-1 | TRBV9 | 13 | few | TGTGCCAGCAGCTACGGACAGTTCACTGAAGCTTTCTTT | CASSYGQFTEAFF
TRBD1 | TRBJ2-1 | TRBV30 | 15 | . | TGTGCCTGGAGTAAAAACAGGGGGCCCTACAATGAGCAGTTCTTC | CAWSKNRGPYNEQFF
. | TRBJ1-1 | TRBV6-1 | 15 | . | TGTGCCAGCAGTGAACTGGGCGGGATGGGCACTGAAGCTTTCTTT | CASSELGGMGTEAFF
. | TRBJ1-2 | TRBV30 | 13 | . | TGTGCCTGGAGTCCCTTGAAGAGCTATGGCTACACCTTC | CAWSPLKSYGYTF
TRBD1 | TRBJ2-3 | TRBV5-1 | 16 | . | TGCGCCAGCAGCTTGGTGGGGACAGGGCGCCCAGATACGCAGTATTTT | CASSLVGTGRPDTQYF
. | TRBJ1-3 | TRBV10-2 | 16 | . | TGCGCCAGCAGTGAGTCCGGGGTGAGGGCTGGAAACACCATATATTTT | CASSESGVRAGNTIYF
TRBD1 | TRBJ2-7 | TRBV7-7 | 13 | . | TGTGCTAGCAGCCATGACAGGGGGCAGGAGCAGTACTTC | CASSHDRGQEQYF
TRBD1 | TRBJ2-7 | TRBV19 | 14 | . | TGTGCCAGTAGTCTCCGGGACAGGGGCTACGAGCAGTACTTC | CASSLRDRGYEQYF
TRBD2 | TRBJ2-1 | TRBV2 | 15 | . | TGTGCCAGCAGTGAAGAGACTAGCGGGAAGAATGAGCAGTTCTTC | CASSEETSGKNEQFF
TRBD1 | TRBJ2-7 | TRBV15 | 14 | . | TGTGCCACCAGCAGAGGGGACAGTGCCTACGAGCAGTACTTC | CATSRGDSAYEQYF